These 11 T cell receptor beta chains originate from one sample sequenced in a study of identical twins. TCRdb processed the 5' RACE reads anew with MiXCR; each CDR3 protein has one entry. This sample has approximately 530,000 distinct CDR3 sequences, with approximately 20% found just once. These data also formed part of another study, on yellow fever vaccine responses in identical twins.

The sample consisted of CD4+ T cells sorted from blood. The receptor source for this set is a woman between 18 and 29 years old in good health.

The chain carries TRBV29-1 and TRBJ2-7; 7 bases match TRBD2. V shed 4 bases, J shed 2 bases, and the junction held 5 bases outside the gene matches. Germline assignment: CDR1 SQVTM and CDR2 ANQGSEA. CDR3 length equals 13 residues. CDR3 in DNA: TGCAGCGTTGGTCTAGCGGTTGCCTACGAGCAGTACTTC. Its protein is CSVGLAVAYEQYF.

The chain links TRBV6-2 or TRBV6-3 to TRBJ2-2; 8 bases are a match to TRBD2. Germline values: CDR1 MNHEY, CDR2 SVGEGT. The CDR3 totals 14 residues. With 6 bases clipped from V and 3 bases from J, the junction kept 3 bases outside the gene matches. The CDR3 protein is CASSREGDTGELFF. For the CDR3, the DNA is TGTGCCAGCAGCCGGGAGGGTGACACCGGGGAGCTGTTTTTT.

The rearrangement joins TRBV5-6 to TRBJ1-2; D remains ambiguous. V lost 0 bases and J 3 bases, leaving 6 bases between the germline ends. Looked up from germline, CDR1 is SGHDT and CDR2 is YYEEEE. The CDR3 is made up of 13 amino acids. CDR3 nucleotide sequence: TGTGCCAGCAGCTTGGACAGCTACTATGGCTACACCTTC. Its protein product is CASSLDSYYGYTF.

The chain recombines TRBV28 with TRBJ2-3; 8 bases align to TRBD1. V lost 10 bases, J lost 4 bases, and 7 bases stayed unmatched. The CDR3 loop spans 13 amino acids. Germline-derived CDR1 and CDR2 are MDHEN and SYDVKM. The CDR3 sequence: CATRGRGPDTQYF. CDR3 coding DNA: TGTGCCACCCGGGGCAGGGGGCCAGATACGCAGTATTTT. The full variable domain, rest sourced from reference TRBV28 and TRBJ2-3, is DVKVTQSSRYLVKRTGEKVFLECVQDMDHENMFWYRQDPGLGLRLIYFSYDVKMKEKGDIPEGYSVSREKKERFSLILESASTNQTSMYLCATRGRGPDTQYFGPGTRLTVL.

This clonotype was seen a handful of times. The chain uses TRBV20-1 and TRBJ1-2; no clear D gene. Germline values: CDR1 DFQATT, CDR2 SNEGSKA (reference sequence). The CDR3 is made up of 13 amino acids. Trimming pared 4 bases from V and 6 bases from J, leaving 15 bases between. This CDR3 reads CSATPPLAHGYTF. In DNA form, the CDR3 reads TGCAGTGCTACCCCCCCCCTGGCCCATGGCTACACCTTC.

The chain uses TRBV11-3 and TRBJ2-2, with D unclear. The length of the CDR3 is 15 residues. The V end lost 6 bases, the J end lost 4 bases, and 15 bases lay between the germline ends. The germline gives CDR1 SGHNT, CDR2 YENEEA. For the CDR3, the DNA is TGTGCCAGCAGTCGACCCCCGAGGAGCACCGGGGAGCTGTTTTTT. This sequence encodes CASSRPPRSTGELFF.

This clonotype was detected a few times. The rearrangement joins TRBV10-3 to TRBJ2-3, with D possibly being TRBD1 or TRBD2 (6 bases each). The CDR3 loop spans 18 amino acids. Germline V gene sequence: CDR1 ENHRY, CDR2 SYGVKD. Trimming took 7 bases from V and 5 from J, leaving 28 bases between them. CDR3 DNA sequence: TGTGCCATCACCAAAAACTGGGGGGCACTGGATGGAGGAGATACGCAGTATTTT. Amino acid sequence: CAITKNWGALDGGDTQYF.

This clonotype has a handful of counts. The chain uses TRBV20-1 and TRBJ2-7, with TRBD1 as a possible D gene (6 bases). There are 13 residues in the CDR3. Trimming shortened V by 5 bases and J by 2 bases, and 13 bases separated the two germline ends. Germline loops: CDR1 DFQATT, CDR2 SNEGSKA (reference sequence). The chain's CDR3 is CSAVRDTTYEQYF. CDR3 coding DNA: TGCAGTGCTGTCCGGGACACCACCTACGAGCAGTACTTC.

The chain has TRBV3-1 and TRBJ2-1; TRBD2 aligns across 7 bases. The V gene end was trimmed by 6 bases and the J gene end by 4 bases; junction bases not matched to a gene: 9. This CDR3 region has 15 residues. Germline V gene lookup returns CDR1 LGHDT and CDR2 YNNKEL (reference sequence). CDR3 in DNA: TGTGCCAGCAGGCCTGGGAGGGGAACATACAATGAGCAGTTCTTC. Its translation: CASRPGRGTYNEQFF.

CDR3 protein: CASSEIGVVGTGELFF. The CDR3 nucleotides read TGTGCCAGCAGCGAGATTGGGGTGGTTGGCACCGGGGAGCTGTTTTTT. V is TRBV7-6 and J is TRBJ2-2; the D is unclear. V dropped 5 bases and J dropped 4 bases, with 17 bases sitting between them. Per germline, CDR1 SGHVS and CDR2 FNYEAQ. CDR3 size: 16 residues.

This clonotype came up many times. The chain couples TRBV5-1 to TRBJ2-1, with D unresolved. V lost 2 bases, J lost 0 bases, and 6 bases lay in between. Germline CDR1 is SGHRS and CDR2 is YFSETQ. The CDR3 is made up of 14 amino acids. The CDR3 loop is CASSFSSSYNEQFF. CDR3 bases: TGCGCCAGCAGCTTCTCGAGCTCCTACAATGAGCAGTTCTTC.